These 15 T cell receptor beta chains share one sample of origin, sequenced in a study of glioma-infiltrating T cells after dendritic cell vaccination. Profiled with immunoSEQ multiplex PCR; TCRdb holds only in-frame clones, not every one. This sample has approximately 22,000 clones, with roughly 78% found just once. Source: blood, taken before dendritic cell vaccination. The receptor source for this set is a human donor with glioblastoma.

The chain has TRBV5-1 and TRBJ2-5, with 11 bases that match TRBD2. Germline loops: CDR1 SGHRS, CDR2 YFSETQ. V shed 0 bases and J 5 bases; nucleotides not matched to a gene: 6. The CDR3 contains 16 residues. Here the CDR3 reads CASSLELAGVRETQYF. DNA for the CDR3: TGCGCCAGCAGCTTGGAACTAGCGGGAGTCCGGGAGACCCAGTACTTC. Together with reference TRBV5-1 and TRBJ2-5, the CDR3 gives the full variable domain: KAGVTQTPRYLIKTRGQQVTLSCSPISGHRSVSWYQQTPGQGLQFLFEYFSETQRNKGNFPGRFSGRQFSNSRSEMNVSTLELGDSALYLCASSLELAGVRETQYFGPGTRLLVL.

This chain connects TRBV19 to TRBJ2-7, with D possibly TRBD1 on 6 matching bases. CDR3 length: 15 residues. Trimming took 5 bases from V and 5 from J, leaving 19 bases between them. From germline, CDR1 is LNHDA and CDR2 SQIVND (reference sequence). CDR3 sequence (DNA): TGTGCCAGTAGTGAAGCTGGGGGCTATCTCGACGAGCAGTACTTC. Amino acid sequence: CASSEAGGYLDEQYF.

J is TRBJ2-1 and V is TRBV28; D unresolved. Germline V gene sequence: CDR1 MDHEN, CDR2 SYDVKM. This CDR3 region has 15 residues. Between the trimmed V and J ends, which lost 3 bases and 6 bases, there was a span of 15 bases. The DNA of the CDR3 is TGTGCCAGCAGTTTGGAGAACGTCTCCGCCAATGAGCAGTTCTTC. This sequence encodes CASSLENVSANEQFF.

This clone was seen a few times. This chain joins TRBV19 and TRBJ2-1, with D perhaps matching TRBD2 (6 bases). The CDR3 length is 16 residues. Germline CDR1 reads LNHDA; CDR2 reads SQIVND (reference sequence). The V gene lost 5 bases and the J gene lost 8 bases, with 22 bases spanning the gap. The CDR3 DNA follows: TGTGCCAGTAGTGCCCGAGGAGGGGCGACTAGGGATGAGCAGTTCTTC. Translating gives CASSARGGATRDEQFF.

The chain recombines TRBV6-5 with TRBJ1-1; TRBD1 might be the D (6 bases). V lost 2 bases to trimming and J lost 0 bases, with 7 bases between them. Germline-derived CDR1 and CDR2 are MNHEY and SVGAGI. This CDR3 is 14 amino acids long. The CDR3, as DNA: TGTGCCAGCAGTTACGGACAGTTGAACACTGAAGCTTTCTTT. Translating it yields CASSYGQLNTEAFF.

The chain combines TRBV11-2 with TRBJ2-3, with 10 bases matching TRBD2. With 1 base clipped from V and 3 bases from J, the junction kept 7 bases outside the gene matches. The CDR3 is 17 residues long. Germline values: CDR1 SGHAT, CDR2 FQNNGV. CDR3 DNA: TGTGCCAGCAGCTTAGTGGCTAGCGGGAGAAGAACAGATACGCAGTATTTT. This encodes CASSLVASGRRTDTQYF.

This clone is a singleton in its sample. This chain links TRBV19 with TRBJ1-1; D gene unclear. With 7 bases removed from V and 3 bases from J, the gap between germline ends came to 15 bases. This CDR3 comprises 14 residues. Germline CDR1 LNHDA, CDR2 SQIVND (reference sequence). The CDR3, as DNA: TGTGCCAGTACCCCGAGGAGGAGGGACACTGAAGCTTTCTTT. Translation gives CASTPRRRDTEAFF.

The genes are TRBV6-5 and TRBJ2-7; weak D call: TRBD2 (7 bases). Germline values: CDR1 MNHEY, CDR2 SVGAGI. Trimming removed 2 bases from V and 4 bases from J, with 12 bases in between. This CDR3 contains 14 residues. The CDR3 nucleotides read TGTGCCAGCAGTTACGCGGGGGCGGATTACGAGCAGTACTTC. Protein sequence: CASSYAGADYEQYF.

J is TRBJ1-5 and V is TRBV30; TRBD1 is a possible D gene (5 bases). There are 16 residues in the CDR3. Germline loops: CDR1 GTSNPN, CDR2 SVGIG (reference sequence). Trimming took 2 bases from V and 5 from J, leaving 19 bases between them. The CDR3 reads CAWSPGAAATDQPQHF. The DNA for the CDR3 is TGTGCCTGGAGTCCCGGCGCGGCAGCGACAGATCAGCCCCAGCATTTT.

The chain links TRBV19 to TRBJ2-1; D remains unclear. CDR1 and CDR2 from the germline V gene are LNHDA and SQIVND (reference sequence). Trimming pared 3 bases from V and 2 bases from J, leaving 14 bases between. This CDR3 region has 16 residues. The CDR3 here is CASSIAAANAYNEQFF. For the CDR3, the DNA is TGTGCCAGTAGTATCGCGGCGGCAAATGCCTACAATGAGCAGTTCTTC.

This rearrangement joins TRBV18 to TRBJ2-2, with 9 bases aligning to TRBD1. Trimming took 11 bases from V and 0 from J; bases not matched to a gene: 4. This CDR3 contains 14 residues. Germline CDR1 reads KGHSH; CDR2 reads LQKENI. The CDR3 sequence is CAGTGPTNTGELFF. In DNA, the CDR3 is TGTGCCGGGACAGGGCCTACGAACACCGGGGAGCTGTTTTTT. Variable domain in full (rest from reference TRBV18 and TRBJ2-2): NAGVMQNPRHLVRRRGQEARLRCSPMKGHSHVYWYRQLPEEGLKFMVYLQKENIIDESGMPKERFSAEFPKEGPSILRIQQVVRGDSAAYFCAGTGPTNTGELFFGEGSRLTVL.

This clone has only a few counts. The chain joins TRBV29-1 to TRBJ1-1; D gene ambiguous. CDR3 length: 11 amino acids. From germline, CDR1 is SQVTM and CDR2 ANQGSEA. Deletions cut 6 bases from V and 0 bases from J, with 5 bases between. The CDR3 bases are TGCAGCGTCGGGTTGAACACTGAAGCTTTCTTT. Translating gives CSVGLNTEAFF.

The chain uses TRBV6-1 and TRBJ2-7; 9 bases agree with TRBD1. Germline CDR1 MNHNS, CDR2 SASEGT. The junction had 6 bases not matched to a gene; V was cut back by 6 bases and J by 6 bases. The CDR3 runs 13 residues. CDR3 sequence: CASRPDRGAEQYF. The CDR3 DNA reads as TGTGCCAGCAGACCAGACAGGGGGGCCGAGCAGTACTTC.

This sequence joins TRBV6-1 and TRBJ1-5; possibly TRBD1 for D (5 bases). Germline CDR1 and CDR2: MNHNS and SASEGT. The CDR3 length is 15 residues. Trimming took 6 bases from V and 7 from J, leaving 19 bases between them. CDR3 in DNA: TGTGCCAGCAGCGACGTCGGGGGGTCTGAACAGCCCCAGCATTTT. Amino acid sequence: CASSDVGGSEQPQHF.

The J gene is TRBJ2-3, the V gene TRBV19, with D possibly matching TRBD1 (6 bases). The germline V gene has CDR1 LNHDA and CDR2 SQIVND (reference sequence). The CDR3 covers 13 residues. Between the trimmed V and J ends, which lost 4 bases and 1 base, there was a span of 6 bases. The CDR3 protein is CASSTGGTDTQYF. The CDR3 coding sequence is TGTGCCAGTAGTACAGGGGGCACAGATACGCAGTATTTT.